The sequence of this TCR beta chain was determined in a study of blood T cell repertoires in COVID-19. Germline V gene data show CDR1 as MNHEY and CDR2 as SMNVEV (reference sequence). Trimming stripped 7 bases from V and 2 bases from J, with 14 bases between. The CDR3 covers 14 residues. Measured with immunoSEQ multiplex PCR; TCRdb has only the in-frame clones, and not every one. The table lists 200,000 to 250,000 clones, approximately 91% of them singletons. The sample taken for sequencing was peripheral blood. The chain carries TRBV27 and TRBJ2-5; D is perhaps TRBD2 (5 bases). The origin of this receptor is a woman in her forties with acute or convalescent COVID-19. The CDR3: CASKLAGSQETQYF. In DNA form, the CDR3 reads TGTGCCAGCAAGCTGGCGGGCTCTCAAGAGACCCAGTACTTC.